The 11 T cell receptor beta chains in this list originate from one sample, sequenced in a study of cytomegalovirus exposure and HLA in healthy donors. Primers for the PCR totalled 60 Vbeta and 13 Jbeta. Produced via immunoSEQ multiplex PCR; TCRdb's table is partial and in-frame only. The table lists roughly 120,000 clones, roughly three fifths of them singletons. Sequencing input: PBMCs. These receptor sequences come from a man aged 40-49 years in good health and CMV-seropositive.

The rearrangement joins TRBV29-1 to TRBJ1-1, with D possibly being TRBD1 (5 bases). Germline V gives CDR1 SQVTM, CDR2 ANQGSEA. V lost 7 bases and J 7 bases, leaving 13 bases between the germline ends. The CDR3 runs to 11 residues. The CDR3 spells CSAAGTGEAFF. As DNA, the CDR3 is TGCAGCGCCGCCGGGACTGGTGAAGCTTTCTTT.

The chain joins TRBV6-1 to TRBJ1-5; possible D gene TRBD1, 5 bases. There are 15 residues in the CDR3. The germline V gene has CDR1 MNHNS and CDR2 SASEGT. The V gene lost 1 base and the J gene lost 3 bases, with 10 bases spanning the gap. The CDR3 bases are TGTGCCAGCAGTGAAGGCAGGGTTGCCAATCAGCCCCAGCATTTT. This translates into CASSEGRVANQPQHF.

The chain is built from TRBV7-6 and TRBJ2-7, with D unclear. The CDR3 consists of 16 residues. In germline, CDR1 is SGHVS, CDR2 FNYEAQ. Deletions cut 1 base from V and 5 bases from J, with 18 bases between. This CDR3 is CASSLGFRQVVDEQYF. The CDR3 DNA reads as TGTGCCAGCAGCTTAGGGTTTCGGCAGGTTGTCGACGAGCAGTACTTC.

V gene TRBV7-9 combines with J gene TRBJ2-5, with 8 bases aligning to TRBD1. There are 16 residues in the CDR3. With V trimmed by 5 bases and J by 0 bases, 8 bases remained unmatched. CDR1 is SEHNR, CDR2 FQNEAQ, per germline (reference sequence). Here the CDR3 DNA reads TGTGCCAGCAGCCCCGGCGACAGGGGCCACCAAGAGACCCAGTACTTC. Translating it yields CASSPGDRGHQETQYF. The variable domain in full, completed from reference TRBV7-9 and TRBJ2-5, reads DTGVSQNPRHKITKRGQNVTFRCDPISEHNRLYWYRQTLGQGPEFLTYFQNEAQLEKSRLLSDRFSAERPKGSFSTLEIQRTEQGDSAMYLCASSPGDRGHQETQYFGPGTRLLVL.

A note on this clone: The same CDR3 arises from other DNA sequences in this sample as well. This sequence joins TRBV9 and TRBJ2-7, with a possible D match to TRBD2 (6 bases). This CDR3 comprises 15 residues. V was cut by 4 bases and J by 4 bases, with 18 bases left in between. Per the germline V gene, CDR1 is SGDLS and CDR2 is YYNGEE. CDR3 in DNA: TGTGCCAGCAGCCCGCGAGGACTACCCCCATACGAGCAGTACTTC. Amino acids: CASSPRGLPPYEQYF.

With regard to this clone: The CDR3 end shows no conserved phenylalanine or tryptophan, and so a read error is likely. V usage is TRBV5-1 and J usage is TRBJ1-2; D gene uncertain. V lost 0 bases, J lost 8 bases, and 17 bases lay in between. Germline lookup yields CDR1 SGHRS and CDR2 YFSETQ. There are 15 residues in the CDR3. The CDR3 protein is CASSLDLQQTGGYTL. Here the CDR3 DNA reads TGCGCCAGCAGCTTGGATCTACAGCAGACGGGAGGCTACACCCTC.

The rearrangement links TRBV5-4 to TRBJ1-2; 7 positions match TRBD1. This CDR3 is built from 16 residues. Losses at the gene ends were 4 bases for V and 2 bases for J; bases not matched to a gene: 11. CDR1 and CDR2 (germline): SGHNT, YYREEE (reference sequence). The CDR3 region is CASSPRAGTVNYGYTF. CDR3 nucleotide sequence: TGTGCCAGCAGCCCACGCGCTGGGACAGTCAACTATGGCTACACCTTC.

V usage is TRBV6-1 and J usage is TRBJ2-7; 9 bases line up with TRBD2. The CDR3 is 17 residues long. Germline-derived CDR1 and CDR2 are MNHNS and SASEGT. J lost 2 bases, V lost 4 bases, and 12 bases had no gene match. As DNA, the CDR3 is TGTGCCAGCAGTGGGGGTAGCGGGGGCTCCGTAACCTACGAGCAGTACTTC. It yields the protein CASSGGSGGSVTYEQYF.

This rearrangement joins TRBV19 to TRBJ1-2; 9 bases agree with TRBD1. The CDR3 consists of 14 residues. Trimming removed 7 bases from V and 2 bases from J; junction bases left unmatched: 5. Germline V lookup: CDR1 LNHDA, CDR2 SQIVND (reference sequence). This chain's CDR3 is CASTWTGVNYGYTF. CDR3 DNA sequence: TGTGCCAGTACCTGGACAGGGGTAAACTATGGCTACACCTTC.

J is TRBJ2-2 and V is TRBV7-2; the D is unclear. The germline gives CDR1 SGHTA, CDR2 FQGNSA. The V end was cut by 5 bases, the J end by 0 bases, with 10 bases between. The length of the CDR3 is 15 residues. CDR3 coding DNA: TGTGCCAGCAGCCCCTACGTCGCGAACACCGGGGAGCTGTTTTTT. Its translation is CASSPYVANTGELFF.

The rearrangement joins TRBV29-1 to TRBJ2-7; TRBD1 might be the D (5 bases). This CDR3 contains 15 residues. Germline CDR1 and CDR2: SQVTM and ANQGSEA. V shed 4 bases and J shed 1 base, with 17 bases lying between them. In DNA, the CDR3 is TGCAGCGTTGCTTTTCCGGACAAAAATTCCTACGAGCAGTACTTC. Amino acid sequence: CSVAFPDKNSYEQYF.